Below, one T cell receptor beta chain is given with its context. The sample belongs to a study of blood T cell repertoires in COVID-19. Study overall: Researchers got acute and convalescent COVID-19 samples from the United States, Italy and Spain. The analysed material was cDNA or gDNA that came from T cells, B-cell-depleted T cells, or PBMCs.

Study processing details: Amplifying reference gene primers gave estimates of nucleated cell counts. The repertoire was sequenced with immunoSEQ multiplex PCR; TCRdb's copy has only in-frame clones and lacks some. For V, J and clone size, that table is used; D and trimming come from the DNA. Of about 39,000 clones listed, 75% to 90% were seen once; the top ten hold around 4%. The J segment lost 6 bases and the V segment lost 6 bases, leaving 10 bases of the junction unmatched. The CDR3 is 15 amino acids. Germline assignment: CDR1 MNHEY and CDR2 SVGAGI. Sequences were obtained from peripheral blood. The J gene is TRBJ2-1, the V gene TRBV6-5, with 8 positions matching TRBD1. The clonotype comes from a man between 60 and 70 years old with acute or convalescent COVID-19. The CDR3 coding sequence is TGTGCCAGCAGCCAGGACAGGGTCGTGGGCAATGAGCAGTTCTTC. Amino acid sequence: CASSQDRVVGNEQFF.